The 29 T cell receptor beta chains in this list originate from one sample, sequenced in a study of T cells in Graves' hyperthyroidism and ophthalmopathy (dated by TCRdb to the late 2010s). Library prep was done by multiplex PCR. For sequencing, an Illumina HiSeq 2000 was employed. The TCR beta CDR3 regions were amplified from the RNA transcripts. For the first round of RT-PCR on the TCR CDR3, the HTBI primer set was used together with the Qiagen OneStep RT-PCR kit. TCRdb applied fastp at Q25 and MiXCR to the public reads, then kept only in-frame beta chains. Records with the same CDR3 protein are collapsed into one entry carrying the most frequent genes and DNA. This sample gives 660,000 or so distinct CDR3 sequences in total; about 45% of them show up just once. Under 8.5% of the sample lies in the top ten. The sequencing sample was made of peripheral blood or thyroid tissue (not recorded which). These receptors were taken from an adult man with Graves' disease, either hyperthyroidism or ophthalmopathy (not recorded which).

Remarks on this clonotype: Since a much larger clone is just one base distant, this may be a read error. Since no conserved phenylalanine or tryptophan closes the CDR3, a read error is the likely cause. The rearrangement links TRBV5-1 to TRBJ1-2; possibly TRBD1 for D (6 bases). The CDR3 length is 14 residues. From germline, CDR1 is SGHRS and CDR2 YFSETQ. CDR3 protein: CASSSTGQNYGYTL. The CDR3 region has the DNA TGTGCCAGCAGCTCGACAGGACAGAACTATGGCTACACCCTC.

This clonotype was counted a few times. The J gene is TRBJ1-2, the V gene TRBV2; D gene unclear. The V end was cut by 4 bases, the J end by 0 bases, with 9 bases between. The CDR3 consists of 14 residues. Germline lookup yields CDR1 SNHLY and CDR2 FYNNEI. The CDR3 nucleotides read TGTGCCAGCAGTGTACTCGGAGCTAACTATGGCTACACCTTC. This sequence encodes CASSVLGANYGYTF.

This clonotype was picked up a small number of times. The DNA of the CDR3 is TGTGCCAGCAGTCCTCCTCAAGGGGGGATTTCCTACGAGCAGTACTTC. As protein: CASSPPQGGISYEQYF. This chain links TRBV7-9 with TRBJ2-7; D is possibly TRBD1 or TRBD2 (6 bases each). The V end was cut by 6 bases, the J end by 1 base, with 19 bases between. The germline gives CDR1 SEHNR, CDR2 FQNEAQ (reference sequence). The CDR3 spans 16 residues.

This chain uses TRBV29-1 with TRBJ1-2, with D maybe TRBD1 (5 bases). This CDR3 has 13 residues. Germline V gene lookup returns CDR1 SQVTM and CDR2 ANQGSEA. With 4 bases removed from V and 3 bases from J, the gap between germline ends came to 12 bases. CDR3 in amino acids: CSVGDGGDYGYTF. DNA of the CDR3: TGCAGCGTTGGGGACGGCGGAGACTATGGCTACACCTTC.

DNA for the CDR3: TGTGCCGCGTCCGGGACACCCCTCCACTTT. It specifies CAASGTPLHF. J is TRBJ1-6 and V is TRBV2, with unresolved D. CDR3 length: 10 amino acids. Germline lookup yields CDR1 SNHLY and CDR2 FYNNEI. Trimming cost V 11 bases and J 11 bases, with 10 bases left between them.

In its sample, this clonotype was seen many times. This rearrangement joins TRBV7-8 to TRBJ2-7; D is ambiguous. The CDR3 covers 15 residues. CDR1 is SGHVS and CDR2 is FQNEAQ in the germline V gene. Trimming left V 3 bases short and J 0 bases short, with 12 bases between. This CDR3 reads CASSLEAIGSYEQYF. The CDR3 coding sequence is TGTGCCAGCAGCTTGGAAGCAATTGGCTCCTACGAGCAGTACTTC.

The chain uses TRBV2 and TRBJ2-7; a possible D gene is TRBD2 (6 bases). Trimming took 7 bases from V and 2 from J, leaving 15 bases between them. The CDR3 extends over 14 amino acids. Germline V gene sequence: CDR1 SNHLY, CDR2 FYNNEI. The CDR3 DNA reads TGTGCCAGCAAGATAGGGGAGGAGGCCTACGAGCAGTACTTC. It codes for CASKIGEEAYEQYF.

This clonotype was counted at least ten times. CDR3 coding DNA: TGTGCCAGCAGCTTAGAAGGAGGGTCTAATGAAAAACTGTTTTTT. Residues: CASSLEGGSNEKLFF. The genes are TRBV7-9 and TRBJ1-4; no reliable D call. CDR3 length equals 15 residues. Trimming stripped 1 base from V and 3 bases from J, with 9 bases between. The V gene's germline CDR1 is SEHNR and CDR2 FQNEAQ (reference sequence).

This clonotype came up a few times. The gene calls are TRBV9 and TRBJ1-5; 7 bases line up with TRBD1. The germline CDR1 and CDR2 sequences are SGDLS and YYNGEE. This CDR3 has 14 residues. V dropped 2 bases and J dropped 5; count of bases not matched to a gene: 4. The chain's CDR3 is CASSVGGGDQPQHF. The DNA for the CDR3 is TGTGCCAGCAGCGTCGGAGGGGGCGATCAGCCCCAGCATTTT.

The gene calls are TRBV24-1 and TRBJ2-7; TRBD1 matches at 8 bases. The CDR3 totals 13 residues. Germline V gene lookup returns CDR1 KGHDR and CDR2 SFDVKD. V shed 9 bases and J 6 bases; nucleotides not matched to a gene: 9. The DNA for the CDR3 is TGTGCCACCGGTGCTACAGGGGGAGGCGAGCAGTACTTC. It yields the protein CATGATGGGEQYF.

V is TRBV6-5 and J is TRBJ1-1; TRBD1 is a possible D gene (6 bases). Trimming took 7 bases from V and 0 from J, leaving 15 bases between them. Germline lookup yields CDR1 MNHEY and CDR2 SVGAGI. The CDR3 runs 15 residues. The DNA of the CDR3 is TGTGCCAGCACCTCACCAGGGGAAATGAACACTGAAGCTTTCTTT. Amino acids: CASTSPGEMNTEAFF.

Notes on this clonotype: One end of the junction fails to match germline, which may point to a read error. The genes are TRBV25-1 and TRBJ2-2, with D maybe TRBD1 (6 bases). CDR1 and CDR2 from the germline V gene are MGHDK and SYGVNS. The CDR3 consists of 15 residues. The CDR3 reads CASSESLGIEGEQFF. CDR3 sequence (DNA): TGTGCCAGCAGTGAATCCCTGGGCATCGAGGGGGAGCAGTTTTTT.

This rearrangement joins TRBV29-1 to TRBJ1-1; D uncertain. Germline CDR1 SQVTM, CDR2 ANQGSEA. The CDR3 totals 11 residues. V lost 7 bases and J lost 5, with 11 bases in between. The CDR3 region is CSDRWRTEAFF. In DNA, the CDR3 is TGCAGCGACAGATGGAGGACTGAAGCTTTCTTT.

J is TRBJ2-7 and V is TRBV2; 8 bases line up with TRBD1. The CDR3 has 14 amino acids. After removal of 3 bases from V and 2 bases from J, the junction contained 3 bases not matched to a gene. Per germline, CDR1 SNHLY and CDR2 FYNNEI. For the CDR3, the DNA is TGTGCCAGCAGTGAGGACAGGGTGACCTACGAGCAGTACTTC. It codes for CASSEDRVTYEQYF.

This clonotype occurred many times. The CDR3 here is CASSETGNTEAFF. The DNA for the CDR3 is TGTGCCAGCAGTGAGACAGGGAACACTGAAGCTTTCTTT. The chain couples TRBV2 to TRBJ1-1; tentative D call: TRBD1 (6 bases). Per germline, CDR1 SNHLY and CDR2 FYNNEI. The CDR3 covers 13 residues. V lost 3 bases, J lost 1 base, and 6 bases lay in between. The full variable domain, in which reference TRBV2 and TRBJ1-1 provide the parts outside the CDR3, is EPEVTQTPSHQVTQMGQEVILRCVPISNHLYFYWYRQILGQKVEFLVSFYNNEISEKSEIFDDQFSVERPDGSNFTLKIRSTKLEDSAMYFCASSETGNTEAFFGQGTRLTVV.

Many counts were recorded for this clonotype. The chain employs TRBV25-1 and TRBJ1-5; no reliable D call. The length of the CDR3 is 14 residues. Trimming removed 2 bases at V and 5 bases at J, with 10 bases between. The germline V gene encodes CDR1 MGHDK and CDR2 SYGVNS. The CDR3 DNA reads TGTGCCAGCAGTGAACCAGGATCCGATCAGCCCCAGCATTTT. Its translation: CASSEPGSDQPQHF.

This clonotype was seen once. The DNA of the CDR3 is TGCAGCGTTGTACGGGACAACAATCAGCCCCAGCATTTT. Translation: CSVVRDNNQPQHF. V and J are TRBV29-1 and TRBJ1-5, with TRBD1 as a possible D gene (6 bases). Per germline, CDR1 SQVTM and CDR2 ANQGSEA. This CDR3 is 13 amino acids long. Trimming removed 4 bases at V and 3 bases at J, with 10 bases between.

The rearrangement uses TRBV2 and TRBJ2-5; D unclear. Trimming took 9 bases from V and 0 from J, leaving 2 bases between them. The germline gives CDR1 SNHLY, CDR2 FYNNEI. The CDR3 spans 10 residues. The CDR3 DNA sequence: TGTGCCAGTCACCAAGAGACCCAGTACTTC. Translating it yields CASHQETQYF.

This clonotype occurred a few times. The chain links TRBV9 to TRBJ2-7; 7 bases fit TRBD2. There are 12 residues in the CDR3. Germline trimming cut 3 bases from V and 6 bases from J; bases unmatched to any gene: 3. CDR1 SGDLS and CDR2 YYNGEE come from the germline V gene. The CDR3 nucleotides are TGTGCCAGCAGCGGGGGGGGGGTCGAGCAGTACTTC. It yields the protein CASSGGGVEQYF. Looking up the rest from reference TRBV9 and TRBJ2-7 gives the full variable domain: DSGVTQTPKHLITATGQRVTLRCSPRSGDLSVYWYQQSLDQGLQFLIQYYNGEERAKGNILERFSAQQFPDLHSELNLSSLELGDSALYFCASSGGGVEQYFGPGTRLTVT.

DNA for the CDR3: TGTGCCAGCAGCTTAGGGGCCGGGCAGTATGGCTACACCTTC. The encoded protein is CASSLGAGQYGYTF. The chain is built from TRBV7-3 and TRBJ1-2; perhaps TRBD1 as D (5 bases). Germline CDR1 is SGHTA and CDR2 is FQGTGA. The CDR3 totals 14 residues. Trimming left V 2 bases short and J 5 bases short, with 12 bases between.

On this clonotype itself: Relative to the germline gene, one junction end is altered; a read error may explain this. The gene calls are TRBV10-3 and TRBJ1-5; 9 bases are shared with TRBD1. CDR3 length: 17 amino acids. Germline V gene data show CDR1 as ENHRY and CDR2 as SYGVKD. CDR3 amino acids: CASSSRGTGISNQPQHF. CDR3 bases: TGTGCCAGCAGTTCCCGCGGGACAGGGATTAGCAATCAGCCCCAGCATTTT.

This chain connects TRBV10-3 to TRBJ1-6; tentatively, D is TRBD1 (6 bases). Between the trimmed V and J ends, which lost 9 bases and 3 bases, there was a span of 9 bases. The CDR3 consists of 13 residues. The germline CDR1 and CDR2 sequences are ENHRY and SYGVKD. The CDR3 sequence: CAIPDSYNSPLHF. CDR3 DNA: TGTGCCATTCCGGACAGCTATAATTCACCCCTCCACTTT.

J is TRBJ1-4 and V is TRBV7-3; D is possibly TRBD1 (6 bases). V was cut by 6 bases and J by 7 bases, with 15 bases left in between. There are 14 residues in the CDR3. Germline V lookup: CDR1 SGHTA, CDR2 FQGTGA. This CDR3 reads CASRRTEGGEKLFF. CDR3 nucleotides: TGTGCCAGCAGAAGGACCGAAGGGGGTGAAAAACTGTTTTTT.

V is TRBV10-3 and J is TRBJ1-5; TRBD1 might be the D (5 bases). Looked up from germline, CDR1 is ENHRY and CDR2 is SYGVKD. There are 14 residues in the CDR3. The CDR3 region has the DNA TGTGCGATCCGGGACGGTGATCGTGGGCAGCCCCAGCATTTT. This codes for CAIRDGDRGQPQHF.

The table lists this clonotype with a few counts. V usage is TRBV7-6 and J usage is TRBJ1-1; 11 positions agree with TRBD1. The CDR3 runs 16 residues. Germline lookup yields CDR1 SGHVS and CDR2 FNYEAQ. V lost 5 bases and J lost 1; bases outside the gene matches: 6. DNA of the CDR3: TGTGCCAGCAGCGTCGGGACAGGGGGAGCGAACACTGAAGCTTTCTTT. It encodes CASSVGTGGANTEAFF.

V usage is TRBV2 and J usage is TRBJ1-5; TRBD1 matches 10 bases. The ends lost 3 bases at V and 0 bases at J; junction bases unmatched: 8. The CDR3 is 18 amino acids. Germline V gene data show CDR1 as SNHLY and CDR2 as FYNNEI. This CDR3 is CASSDGQGGSYSNQPQHF. Here the CDR3 DNA reads TGTGCCAGCAGTGATGGACAGGGGGGCAGCTATAGCAATCAGCCCCAGCATTTT.

V is TRBV24-1 and J is TRBJ2-5; D remains unclear. In germline, CDR1 is KGHDR, CDR2 SFDVKD. This CDR3 has 14 residues. Trimming pared 4 bases from V and 5 bases from J, leaving 13 bases between. CDR3 protein: CATSEYALYETQYF. The DNA of the CDR3 is TGTGCCACCAGTGAATACGCATTGTACGAGACCCAGTACTTC.

The rearrangement uses TRBV7-2 and TRBJ2-7; 7 bases fit TRBD2. Trimming cost V 6 bases and J 6 bases; bases outside gene matches: 11. The CDR3 extends over 14 amino acids. Germline V gives CDR1 SGHTA, CDR2 FQGNSA. The CDR3 DNA reads TGTGCCAGCAGTCTGGGGGGGTTTCCCGGCGAGCAGTACTTC. Translating it yields CASSLGGFPGEQYF. The full variable domain, rest sourced from reference TRBV7-2 and TRBJ2-7, is GAGVSQSPSNKVTEKGKDVELRCDPISGHTALYWYRQSLGQGLEFLIYFQGNSAPDKSGLPSDRFSAERTGGSVSTLTIQRTQQEDSAVYLCASSLGGFPGEQYFGPGTRLTVT.

This rearrangement joins TRBV6-5 to TRBJ2-2; TRBD1 matches 7 bases. The CDR3 covers 15 residues. The V and J ends lost 2 bases and 6 bases, in that order; junction bases with no gene match: 6. Germline lookup yields CDR1 MNHEY and CDR2 SVGAGI. The CDR3 is CASSYETGRSGELFF. DNA for the CDR3: TGTGCCAGCAGTTACGAGACAGGGCGATCCGGGGAGCTGTTTTTT.